A selection of T cell receptor beta chains follows, all from one sample in a study of metastatic and nonmetastatic thyroid tumors. TCRdb used MiXCR to call clones anew from the PCR reads. The sample lists some 69,000 clones; more than 13% were seen once. Sequenced sample: blood. The receptors stem from a male donor with papillary thyroid cancer or a benign thyroid nodule (not recorded which). Some clones in this sample may be carry-over from other donors' samples. The CDR3 runs from the conserved cysteine through the conserved F or W. A D gene is named only where the DNA matches it firmly. Clone size is not always given. Where it is, it says once, few, many or a class for expanded clones.

TGTGCCAGCAGGTACAGGTCGAGAGTCACTGAAGCTTTCTTT CASRYRSRVTEAFF many TRBJ1-1 TRBV28 .
TGTGCCAGCAGCCGGAACACTGAAGCTTTCTTT CASSRNTEAFF many TRBJ1-1 TRBV28 .
TGTGCCAGCAGTTTATCCACTAGCGGGAGTAACAATGAGCAGTTCTTC CASSLSTSGSNNEQFF medium-sized TRBJ2-1 TRBV28 TRBD2
TGTGCCAGCAGACCGGGACAGGGCATTCTAGCGGGAGGAGATACACAGTATTTT CASRPGQGILAGGDTQYF . TRBJ2-3 TRBV28 TRBD2
TGCGCCAGCAGCTTGGCCCCGGACAGACCAGTCTACGAGCAGTACTTC CASSLAPDRPVYEQYF . TRBJ2-7 TRBV5-1 .
TGTGCCTGGAGTGTATCAGCGGGAGGGCCGTGGACCGGGGAGCTGTTTTTT CAWSVSAGGPWTGELFF many TRBJ2-2 TRBV30 TRBD2
TGTGCCAGCAGCTTGTGGCGGGCAAGCACAGATACGCAGTATTTT CASSLWRASTDTQYF few TRBJ2-3 TRBV5-4 .
TGCGCCAGCACCTTGGGACAGGGGAGGGAGCAGTACTTC CASTLGQGREQYF many TRBJ2-7 TRBV5-1 TRBD1
TGCGTCAGCAGCTTGAGTCCAGGGACCTCGTACGAGCAGTACTTC CVSSLSPGTSYEQYF . TRBJ2-7 TRBV5-1 .
TGTGCCAGCAGTGGTCAGACAGTGAACACTGAAGCTTTCTTT CASSGQTVNTEAFF many TRBJ1-1 TRBV2 .
TGTGCCACCAGTGATTTACCGAGCGGCCAAAATACCGGTGAGCTGTTTTTT CATSDLPSGQNTGELFF . TRBJ2-2 TRBV24-1 .
TGCGCCAGCAGCCAACCTAGCGGGAACTCCTACAATGAGCAGTTCTTC CASSQPSGNSYNEQFF many TRBJ2-1 TRBV4-1 TRBD2
TGTGCCACCACGGGCCAATACAATGAGCAGTTCTTC CATTGQYNEQFF many TRBJ2-1 TRBV28 .
TGCGCCAGCAGCGGCCTGGGGGGTTACCAGCCCCAGCATTTT CASSGLGGYQPQHF . TRBJ1-5 TRBV4-1 .
TGTGCCAGCAGCCTGGGACAGGGTTGGCAGCCCCAGCATTTT CASSLGQGWQPQHF many TRBJ1-5 TRBV7-8 TRBD1